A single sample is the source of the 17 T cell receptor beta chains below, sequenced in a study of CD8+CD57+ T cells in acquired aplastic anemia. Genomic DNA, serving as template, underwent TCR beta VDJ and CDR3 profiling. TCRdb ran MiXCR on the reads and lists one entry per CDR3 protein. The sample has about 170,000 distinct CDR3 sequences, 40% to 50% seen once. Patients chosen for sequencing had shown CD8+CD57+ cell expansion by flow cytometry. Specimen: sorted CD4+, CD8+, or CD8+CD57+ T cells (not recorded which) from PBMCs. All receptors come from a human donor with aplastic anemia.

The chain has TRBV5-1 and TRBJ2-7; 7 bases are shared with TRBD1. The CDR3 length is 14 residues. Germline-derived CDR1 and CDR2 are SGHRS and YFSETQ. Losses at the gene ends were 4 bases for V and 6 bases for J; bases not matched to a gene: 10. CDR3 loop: CASSPRQGSSEQYF. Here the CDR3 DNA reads TGCGCCAGCAGCCCCAGACAGGGATCTTCCGAGCAGTACTTC. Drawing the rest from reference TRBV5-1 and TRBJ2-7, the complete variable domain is KAGVTQTPRYLIKTRGQQVTLSCSPISGHRSVSWYQQTPGQGLQFLFEYFSETQRNKGNFPGRFSGRQFSNSRSEMNVSTLELGDSALYLCASSPRQGSSEQYFGPGTRLTVT.

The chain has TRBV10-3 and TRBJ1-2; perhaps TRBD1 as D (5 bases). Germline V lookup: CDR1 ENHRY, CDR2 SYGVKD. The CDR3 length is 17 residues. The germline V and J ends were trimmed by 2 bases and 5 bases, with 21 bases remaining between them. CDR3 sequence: CAISEAGTQTAQYGYTF. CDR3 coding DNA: TGTGCCATCAGTGAGGCCGGGACTCAGACAGCCCAATATGGCTACACCTTC.

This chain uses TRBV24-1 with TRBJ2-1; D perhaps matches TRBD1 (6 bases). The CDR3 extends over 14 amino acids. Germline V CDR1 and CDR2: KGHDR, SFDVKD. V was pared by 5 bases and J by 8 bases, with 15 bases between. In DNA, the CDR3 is TGTGCCACCAGTGTGAGTGGGGGCCTCGATGAGCAGTTCTTC. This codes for CATSVSGGLDEQFF.

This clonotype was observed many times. CDR3 in amino acids: CASSYSPQNYGYTF. In DNA form, the CDR3 reads TGTGCCAGCAGTTACTCTCCACAGAACTATGGCTACACCTTC. The V gene is TRBV6-5, the J gene TRBJ1-2, with unresolved D. The germline gives CDR1 MNHEY, CDR2 SVGAGI. With 0 bases removed from V and 2 bases from J, the gap between germline ends came to 7 bases. The CDR3 is 14 amino acids.

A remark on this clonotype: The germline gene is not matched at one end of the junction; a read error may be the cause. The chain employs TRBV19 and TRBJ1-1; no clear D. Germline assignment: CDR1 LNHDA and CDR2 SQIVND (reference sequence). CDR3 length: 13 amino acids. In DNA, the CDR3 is TGTGCCAATAGTATAAAGGTCGACACTGAAGCTTTCTTT. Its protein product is CANSIKVDTEAFF.

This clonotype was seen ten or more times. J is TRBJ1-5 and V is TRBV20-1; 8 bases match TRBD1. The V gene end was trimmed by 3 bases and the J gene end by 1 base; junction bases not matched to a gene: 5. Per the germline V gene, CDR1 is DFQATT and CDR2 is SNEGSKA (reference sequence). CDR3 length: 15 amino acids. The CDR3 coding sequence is TGCAGTGCTAGGGCCAGGACAGGGAGCAATCAGCCCCAGCATTTT. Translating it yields CSARARTGSNQPQHF.

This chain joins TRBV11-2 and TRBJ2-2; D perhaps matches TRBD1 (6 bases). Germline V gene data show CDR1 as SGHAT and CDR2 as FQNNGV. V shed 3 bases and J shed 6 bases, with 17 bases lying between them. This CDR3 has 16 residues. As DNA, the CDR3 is TGTGCCAGCAGCTTCCCCACTCAGGGGCAGGCCGGGGAGCTGTTTTTT. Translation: CASSFPTQGQAGELFF. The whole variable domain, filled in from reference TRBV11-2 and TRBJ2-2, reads EAGVAQSPRYKIIEKRQSVAFWCNPISGHATLYWYQQILGQGPKLLIQFQNNGVVDDSQLPKDRFSAERLKGVDSTLKIQPAKLEDSAVYLCASSFPTQGQAGELFFGEGSRLTVL.

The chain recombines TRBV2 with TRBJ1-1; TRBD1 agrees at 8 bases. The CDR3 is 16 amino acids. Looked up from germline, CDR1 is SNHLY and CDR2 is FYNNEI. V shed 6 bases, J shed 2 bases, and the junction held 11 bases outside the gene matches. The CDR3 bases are TGTGCCAGCAGGGGCGGACAGGGTAGGGCAAACACTGAAGCTTTCTTT. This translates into CASRGGQGRANTEAFF.

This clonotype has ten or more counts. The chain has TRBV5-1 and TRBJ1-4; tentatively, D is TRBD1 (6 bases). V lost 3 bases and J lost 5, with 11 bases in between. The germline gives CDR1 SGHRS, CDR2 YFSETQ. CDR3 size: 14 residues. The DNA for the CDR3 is TGCGCCAGCAGCTCAGGAGGGGGGAATGAAAAACTGTTTTTT. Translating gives CASSSGGGNEKLFF.

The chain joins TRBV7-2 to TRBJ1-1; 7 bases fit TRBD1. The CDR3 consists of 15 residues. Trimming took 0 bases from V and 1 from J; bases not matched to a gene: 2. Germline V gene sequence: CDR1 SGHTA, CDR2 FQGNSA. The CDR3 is CASSLAAGGNTEAFF. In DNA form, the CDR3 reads TGTGCCAGCAGCTTAGCGGCAGGGGGGAACACTGAAGCTTTCTTT.

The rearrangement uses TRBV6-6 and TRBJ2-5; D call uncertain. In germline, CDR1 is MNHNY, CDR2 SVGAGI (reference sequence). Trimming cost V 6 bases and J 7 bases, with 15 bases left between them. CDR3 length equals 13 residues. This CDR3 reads CASSPDPRGTQYF. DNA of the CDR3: TGTGCCAGCAGCCCCGACCCCCGAGGGACCCAGTACTTC.

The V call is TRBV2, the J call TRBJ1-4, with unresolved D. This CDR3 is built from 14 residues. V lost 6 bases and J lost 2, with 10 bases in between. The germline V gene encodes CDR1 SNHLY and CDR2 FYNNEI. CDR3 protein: CASRSTGTNEKLFF. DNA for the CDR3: TGTGCCAGCAGGAGTACTGGTACTAATGAAAAACTGTTTTTT.

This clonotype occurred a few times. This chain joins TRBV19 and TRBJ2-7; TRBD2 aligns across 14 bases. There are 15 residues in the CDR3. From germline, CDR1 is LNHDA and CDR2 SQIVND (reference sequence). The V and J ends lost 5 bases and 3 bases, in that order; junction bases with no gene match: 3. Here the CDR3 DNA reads TGTGCCAGTAGTCTGGGGACTAGCGGGGGCTACGAGCAGTACTTC. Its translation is CASSLGTSGGYEQYF.

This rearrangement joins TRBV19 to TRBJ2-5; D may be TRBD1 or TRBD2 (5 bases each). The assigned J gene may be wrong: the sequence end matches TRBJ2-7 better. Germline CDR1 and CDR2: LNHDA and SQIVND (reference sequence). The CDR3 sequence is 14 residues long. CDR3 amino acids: CASSMWGSSHEQYF. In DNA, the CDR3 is TGTGCCAGTAGTATGTGGGGGAGTAGCCACGAGCAGTACTTC.

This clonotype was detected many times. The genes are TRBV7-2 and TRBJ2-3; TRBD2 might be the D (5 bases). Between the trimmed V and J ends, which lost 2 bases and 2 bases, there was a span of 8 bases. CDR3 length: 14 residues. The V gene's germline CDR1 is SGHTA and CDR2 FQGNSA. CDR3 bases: TGTGCCAGCAGCTTATCGCTAGCCACAGATACGCAGTATTTT. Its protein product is CASSLSLATDTQYF.

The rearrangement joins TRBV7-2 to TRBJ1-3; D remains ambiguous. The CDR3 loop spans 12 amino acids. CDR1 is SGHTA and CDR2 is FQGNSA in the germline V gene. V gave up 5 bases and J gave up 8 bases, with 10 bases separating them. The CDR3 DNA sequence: TGTGCCAGCAGCCAAACTTGGGACACCATATATTTT. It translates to CASSQTWDTIYF.

The CDR3 region has the DNA TGCAGCGTAGGACAGGGGATGGGAACATCGAGTCCTGAAGCTTTCTTT. It codes for CSVGQGMGTSSPEAFF. This chain links TRBV29-1 with TRBJ1-1; 9 positions agree with TRBD1. Germline values: CDR1 SQVTM, CDR2 ANQGSEA. The CDR3 length is 16 residues. V lost 6 bases, J lost 6 bases, and 17 bases stayed unmatched. The full variable domain, rest sourced from reference TRBV29-1 and TRBJ1-1, is SAVISQKPSRDICQRGTSLTIQCQVDSQVTMMFWYRQQPGQSLTLIATANQGSEATYESGFVIDKFPISRPNLTFSTLTVSNMSPEDSSIYLCSVGQGMGTSSPEAFFGQGTRLTVV.